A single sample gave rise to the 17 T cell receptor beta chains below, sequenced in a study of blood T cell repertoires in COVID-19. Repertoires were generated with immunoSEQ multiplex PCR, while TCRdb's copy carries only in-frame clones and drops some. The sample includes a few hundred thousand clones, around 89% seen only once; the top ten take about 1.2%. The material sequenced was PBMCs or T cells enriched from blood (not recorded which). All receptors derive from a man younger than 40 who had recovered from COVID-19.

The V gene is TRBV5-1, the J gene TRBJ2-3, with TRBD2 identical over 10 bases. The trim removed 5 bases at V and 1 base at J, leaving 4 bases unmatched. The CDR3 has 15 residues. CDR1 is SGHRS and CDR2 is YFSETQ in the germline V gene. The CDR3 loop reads CASSIAGGGTDTQYF. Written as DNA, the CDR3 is TGCGCCAGCAGTATAGCGGGAGGCGGCACAGATACGCAGTATTTT.

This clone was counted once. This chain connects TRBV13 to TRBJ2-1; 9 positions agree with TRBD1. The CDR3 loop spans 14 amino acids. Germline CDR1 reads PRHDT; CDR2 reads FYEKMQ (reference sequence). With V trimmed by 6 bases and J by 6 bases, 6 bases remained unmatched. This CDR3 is CASRRDRVVNEQFF. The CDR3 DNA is TGTGCCAGCAGGCGGGACAGGGTGGTCAATGAGCAGTTCTTC.

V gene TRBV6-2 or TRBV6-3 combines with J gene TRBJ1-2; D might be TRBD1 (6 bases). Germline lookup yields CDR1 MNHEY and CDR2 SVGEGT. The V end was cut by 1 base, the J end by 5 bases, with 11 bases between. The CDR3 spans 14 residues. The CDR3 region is CASSYLKGVYGYTF. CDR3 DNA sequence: TGTGCCAGCAGTTACTTGAAGGGGGTGTATGGCTACACCTTC.

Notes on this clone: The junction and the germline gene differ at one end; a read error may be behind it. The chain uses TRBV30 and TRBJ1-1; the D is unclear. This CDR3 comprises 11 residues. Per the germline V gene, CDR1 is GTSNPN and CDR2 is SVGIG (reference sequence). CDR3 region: CAWSVLVERNF. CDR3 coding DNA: TGTGCCTGGAGTGTACTGGTGGAGAGAAACTTT.

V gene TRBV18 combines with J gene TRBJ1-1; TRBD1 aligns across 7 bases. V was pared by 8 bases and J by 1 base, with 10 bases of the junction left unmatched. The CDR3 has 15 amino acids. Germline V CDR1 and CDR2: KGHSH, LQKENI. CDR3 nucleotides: TGTGCCAGCACTACCACGGGACAGCAGAACACTGAAGCTTTCTTT. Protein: CASTTTGQQNTEAFF.

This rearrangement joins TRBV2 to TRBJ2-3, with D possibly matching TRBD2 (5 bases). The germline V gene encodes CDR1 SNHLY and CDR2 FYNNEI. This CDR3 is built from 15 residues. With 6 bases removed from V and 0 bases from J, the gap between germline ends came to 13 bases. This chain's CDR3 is CASRATIESTDTQYF. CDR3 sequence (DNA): TGTGCCAGCAGAGCGACTATAGAAAGCACAGATACGCAGTATTTT.

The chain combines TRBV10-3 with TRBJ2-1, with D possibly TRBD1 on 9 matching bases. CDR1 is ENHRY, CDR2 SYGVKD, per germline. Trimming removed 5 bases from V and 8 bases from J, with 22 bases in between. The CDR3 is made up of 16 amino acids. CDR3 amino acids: CAISSTGGAGGDEQFF. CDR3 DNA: TGTGCCATCAGTAGTACAGGGGGCGCGGGGGGCGATGAGCAGTTCTTC.

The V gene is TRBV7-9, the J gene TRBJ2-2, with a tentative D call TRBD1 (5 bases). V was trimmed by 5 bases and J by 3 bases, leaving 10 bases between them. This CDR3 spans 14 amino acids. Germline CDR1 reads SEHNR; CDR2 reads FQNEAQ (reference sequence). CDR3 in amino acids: CASSPPGYTGELFF. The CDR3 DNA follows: TGTGCCAGCAGCCCCCCAGGGTACACCGGGGAGCTGTTTTTT.

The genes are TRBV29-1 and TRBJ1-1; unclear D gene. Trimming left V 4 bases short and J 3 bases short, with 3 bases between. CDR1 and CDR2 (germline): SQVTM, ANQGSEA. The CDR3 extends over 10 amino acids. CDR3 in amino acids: CSVADTEAFF. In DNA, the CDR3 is TGCAGCGTTGCGGACACTGAAGCTTTCTTT. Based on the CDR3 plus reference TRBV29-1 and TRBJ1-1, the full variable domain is SAVISQKPSRDICQRGTSLTIQCQVDSQVTMMFWYRQQPGQSLTLIATANQGSEATYESGFVIDKFPISRPNLTFSTLTVSNMSPEDSSIYLCSVADTEAFFGQGTRLTVV.

Here the CDR3 reads CASSLDPTLGNQPQHF. CDR3 DNA: TGCGCCAGCAGCTTGGATCCGACACTTGGCAATCAGCCCCAGCATTTT. V gene TRBV5-1 combines with J gene TRBJ1-5; D is uncertain. The ends were cut back, 0 bases at V and 2 bases at J, with 12 bases in the middle. The CDR3 has 16 residues. The V gene's germline CDR1 is SGHRS and CDR2 YFSETQ.

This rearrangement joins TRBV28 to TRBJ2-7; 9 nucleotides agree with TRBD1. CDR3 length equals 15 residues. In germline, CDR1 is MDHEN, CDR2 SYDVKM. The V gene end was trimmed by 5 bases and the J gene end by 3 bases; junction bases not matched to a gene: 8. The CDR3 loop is CASSQTGGFSYEQYF. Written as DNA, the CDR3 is TGTGCCAGCAGTCAGACAGGGGGTTTTAGCTACGAGCAGTACTTC.

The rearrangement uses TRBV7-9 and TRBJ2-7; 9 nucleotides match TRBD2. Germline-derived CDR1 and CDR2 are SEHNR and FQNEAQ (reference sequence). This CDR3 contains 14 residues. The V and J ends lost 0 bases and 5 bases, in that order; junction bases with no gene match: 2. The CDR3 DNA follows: TGTGCCAGCAGCTTAGCGGGACTAGCCCACGAGCAGTACTTC. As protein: CASSLAGLAHEQYF.

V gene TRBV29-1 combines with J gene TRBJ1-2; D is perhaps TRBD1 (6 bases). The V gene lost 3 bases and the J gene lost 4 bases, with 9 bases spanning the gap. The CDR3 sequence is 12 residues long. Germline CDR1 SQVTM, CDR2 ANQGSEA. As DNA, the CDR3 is TGCAGCGTTGATCTGGGGGCCTATGGCTACACCTTC. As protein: CSVDLGAYGYTF.

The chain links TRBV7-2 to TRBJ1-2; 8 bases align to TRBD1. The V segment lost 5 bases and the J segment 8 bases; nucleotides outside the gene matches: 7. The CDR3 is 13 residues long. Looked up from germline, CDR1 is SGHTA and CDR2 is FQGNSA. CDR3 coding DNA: TGTGCCAGCAGCCAGGACAGGGAAGACGGCTACACCTTC. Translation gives CASSQDREDGYTF. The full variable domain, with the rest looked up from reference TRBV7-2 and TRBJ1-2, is GAGVSQSPSNKVTEKGKDVELRCDPISGHTALYWYRQSLGQGLEFLIYFQGNSAPDKSGLPSDRFSAERTGGSVSTLTIQRTQQEDSAVYLCASSQDREDGYTFGSGTRLTVV.

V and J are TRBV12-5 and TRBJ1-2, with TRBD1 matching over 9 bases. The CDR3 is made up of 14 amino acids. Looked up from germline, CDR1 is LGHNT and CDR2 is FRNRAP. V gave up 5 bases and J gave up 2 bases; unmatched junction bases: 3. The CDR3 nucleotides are TGTGCTAGTGGTCTCGACAGGGGGAACTATGGCTACACCTTC. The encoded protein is CASGLDRGNYGYTF.

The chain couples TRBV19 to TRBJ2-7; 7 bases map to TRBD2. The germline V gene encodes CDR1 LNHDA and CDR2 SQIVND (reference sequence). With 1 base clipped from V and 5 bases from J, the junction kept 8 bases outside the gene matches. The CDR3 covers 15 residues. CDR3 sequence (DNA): TGTGCCAGTAGTATAGCGGGAGGACAATCCCACGAGCAGTACTTC. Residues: CASSIAGGQSHEQYF. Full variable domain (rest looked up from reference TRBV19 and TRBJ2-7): DGGITQSPKYLFRKEGQNVTLSCEQNLNHDAMYWYRQDPGQGLRLIYYSQIVNDFQKGDIAEGYSVSREKKESFPLTVTSAQKNPTAFYLCASSIAGGQSHEQYFGPGTRLTVT.

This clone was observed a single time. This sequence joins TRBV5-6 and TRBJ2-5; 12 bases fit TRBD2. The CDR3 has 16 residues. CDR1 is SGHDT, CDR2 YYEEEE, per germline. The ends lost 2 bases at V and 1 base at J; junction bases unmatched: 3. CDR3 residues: CASSFRTSGAQETQYF. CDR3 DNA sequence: TGTGCCAGCAGCTTTCGGACTAGCGGGGCCCAAGAGACCCAGTACTTC. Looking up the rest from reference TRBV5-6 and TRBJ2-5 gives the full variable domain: DAGVTQSPTHLIKTRGQQVTLRCSPKSGHDTVSWYQQALGQGPQFIFQYYEEEERQRGNFPDRFSGHQFPNYSSELNVNALLLGDSALYLCASSFRTSGAQETQYFGPGTRLLVL.